This TCR beta chain was recorded in a study of post-analysis software for immune sequencing data. At the level of the study: Patients had relapsing-remitting, secondary progressive or progressive-relapsing multiple sclerosis; some lacked subtype. General study points: Controls showed significantly higher normalized Chao1 diversity than did multiple sclerosis patients.

Unique molecular identifiers were carried by the TCR beta cDNA libraries. Input of roughly 0.85 to 11 million T cells yielded 450,000 to 550,000 cDNA molecules. TCRdb called the PCR reads again in MiXCR, with one record for every CDR3 protein. The sample consists of about 460,000 distinct CDR3 sequences, roughly 45% of them appearing once. Turning to this clonotype: Its antigen is unknown.

Sequencing was done on a sample of blood. The sequence was obtained from a girl aged 10-17 years with multiple sclerosis.

In DNA, the CDR3 is TGCGCCAGCAGCTCGGACAGGACCTACACTGAAGCTTTCTTT. Protein product: CASSSDRTYTEAFF. The V gene is TRBV5-1, the J gene TRBJ1-1; 7 bases align to TRBD1. The V gene end was trimmed by 3 bases and the J gene end by 3 bases; junction bases not matched to a gene: 5. CDR3 length: 14 residues. The germline V gene has CDR1 SGHRS and CDR2 YFSETQ.